This TCR beta chain originates from a study of shared clonotypes between healthy human individuals. Turning to the study itself: Donors consisted of a couple of women and a few men between 18 and 49.

Naive CD4+ cells were CD45RA-selected; the remaining cells were memory. The CDR3 sequence is 11 residues long. V was pared by 2 bases and J by 4 bases, with 3 bases between. Germline loops: CDR1 SGHAT, CDR2 FQNNGV. This clone showed up just a few times. The assay was carried out at the deep level. Roughly 30,000 T cell genomes (roughly 190 ng DNA) went into each sorted-subset replicate. Some clones are missing from TCRdb's copy, which holds only in-frame ones; the method was immunoSEQ multiplex PCR. Of hundreds of thousands of clones listed, about three quarters are singletons. The sequencing input was memory CD4+ T cells sorted from blood. Subset defined: CD45RA-negative fraction. The V and J genes are TRBV11-2 and TRBJ2-7; D is undetermined. The sequence was collected from a woman aged 30 to 39 in good health. The CDR3 DNA follows: TGTGCCAGCAGCTTAAATTACGAGCAGTACTTC. This sequence encodes CASSLNYEQYF.